This T cell receptor (beta chain) was sequenced during a study of T-cell memory formation after mild COVID-19. Study outcomes and limitations: Some SARS-CoV-2-responding clones were already detected in memory before infection. Day 15 to 85 contracting clones showed balanced CD4/CD8; later expanders leaned CD4+. CD4+ contracting clones were mainly CM and EM; CD8+ ones, EMRA.

The CDR3 contains 15 residues. J was trimmed by 3 bases and V by 6 bases; bases with no gene match: 6. Germline-derived CDR1 and CDR2 are SGHVS and FNYEAQ. Concerning this clonotype itself: The antigen remains undetermined.

In TCRdb, the 5' RACE reads were re-called with MiXCR into one record per CDR3 protein. The sample comprises some 120,000 distinct CDR3 sequences, about 17% of which are singletons, and roughly 13% rests with the top ten. The sequenced sample consisted of PBMCs or a T cell subset sorted from them (not recorded which). The receptor comes from an adult woman who had mild COVID-19 (a few samples of this study predate the infection). Cell type and time point are not known. The genes are TRBV7-6 and TRBJ2-5, with 11 nucleotides matching TRBD2. CDR3 DNA sequence: TGTGCCAGCAGTTATAGCGGGGGGGCCGAAGAGACCCAGTACTTC. It yields the protein CASSYSGGAEETQYF.